Presented here are 26 T cell receptor beta chains from one specimen sequenced in a study of somatic mutations in cytotoxic T cells in rheumatoid arthritis. Sequencing used immunoSEQ multiplex PCR; TCRdb keeps in-frame clones, though not all of them. Of fewer than 15,000 clones in the sample, 75% to 95% were seen once. Sequenced material: CD4+ T cells sorted from blood. These TCRs come from an older man with rheumatoid arthritis.

The V call is TRBV10-3, the J call TRBJ2-7; 7 bases map to TRBD1. Germline CDR1 ENHRY, CDR2 SYGVKD. Trimming at V came to 5 bases and at J to 0 bases, leaving 7 bases not matched to a gene. This CDR3 region has 15 residues. The CDR3 is CAISPGQALSYEQYF. The CDR3 DNA reads as TGTGCCATCAGTCCCGGACAGGCACTCTCCTACGAGCAGTACTTC.

The chain joins TRBV5-4 to TRBJ1-2; 8 nucleotides line up with TRBD1. The germline V gene encodes CDR1 SGHNT and CDR2 YYREEE (reference sequence). V trimming: 5 bases; J trimming: 7 bases; junction bases outside the gene matches: 7. There are 13 residues in the CDR3. The CDR3: CASRRDRSAGYTF. In DNA, the CDR3 is TGTGCCAGCAGACGGGACAGGTCGGCTGGCTACACCTTC.

The chain has TRBV12-5 and TRBJ2-3; TRBD2 is a possible D gene (6 bases). CDR3 size: 14 residues. Deletions cut 5 bases from V and 2 bases from J, with 11 bases between. Germline lookup yields CDR1 LGHNT and CDR2 FRNRAP. CDR3 loop: CASGRDSHTDTQYF. DNA for the CDR3: TGTGCTAGTGGTCGGGACTCACACACAGATACGCAGTATTTT.

The chain employs TRBV6-1 and TRBJ2-3, with D perhaps matching TRBD2 (8 bases). CDR1 is MNHNS, CDR2 SASEGT, per germline. V lost 4 bases and J lost 0, with 26 bases in between. CDR3 length equals 20 residues. The CDR3 DNA follows: TGTGCCAGCAGTGCCTTTTTCGGGACTAGGGGGCCAACTAGCACAGATACGCAGTATTTT. Translating gives CASSAFFGTRGPTSTDTQYF.

In DNA, the CDR3 is TGTGCCAGCAGCCCCGGGGAGACCCAGTACTTC. This encodes CASSPGETQYF. The chain links TRBV7-8 to TRBJ2-5; no clear D gene. This CDR3 contains 11 residues. Trimming stripped 5 bases from V and 5 bases from J, with 6 bases between. Germline values: CDR1 SGHVS, CDR2 FQNEAQ.

The chain couples TRBV21-1 to TRBJ1-1; TRBD1 reflects the table's D call only, with no check against the DNA. TRBV21-1 corresponds to a pseudogene. The CDR3 spans 17 residues. CDR3 sequence: CASGTPKGVRRCTEAFF. In DNA form, the CDR3 reads TGTGCCAGCGGAACGCCCAAGGGGGTTCGAAGGTGCACTGAAGCTTTCTTT.

This chain links TRBV2 with TRBJ2-7, with 12 bases that match TRBD2. V lost 6 bases to trimming and J lost 7 bases; unmatched junction nucleotides: 7. The CDR3 runs 14 residues. Germline V gene sequence: CDR1 SNHLY, CDR2 FYNNEI. This CDR3 is CASRGLAGLAEQYF. The CDR3 nucleotides read TGTGCCAGCAGAGGACTAGCGGGATTGGCTGAGCAGTACTTC.

This clone was seen just once. The gene calls are TRBV29-1 and TRBJ2-1, with D possibly TRBD2 on 6 matching bases. From germline, CDR1 is SQVTM and CDR2 ANQGSEA. The CDR3 runs to 11 residues. The CDR3 DNA follows: TGCACCGGGAGCTCCTACAATGAGCAGTTCTTC. Protein: CTGSSYNEQFF.

This CDR3 is CASSFGQPNTGELFF. The CDR3 bases are TGTGCCAGCAGCTTCGGACAGCCAAACACCGGGGAGCTGTTTTTT. The chain combines TRBV11-1 with TRBJ2-2; D possibly corresponds to TRBD1 (6 bases). Germline V gene sequence: CDR1 SGHAT, CDR2 FQDESV (reference sequence). The CDR3 runs to 15 residues. The V end lost 3 bases, the J end lost 2 bases, and 10 bases lay between the germline ends.

The chain uses TRBV5-1 and TRBJ2-5; a weak D match, TRBD1 (5 bases). This CDR3 comprises 13 residues. V gave up 2 bases and J gave up 1 base, with 6 bases separating them. Looked up from germline, CDR1 is SGHRS and CDR2 is YFSETQ. The CDR3 DNA is TGCGCCAGCAGCTTCGACAGCCAAGAGACCCAGTACTTC. It encodes CASSFDSQETQYF.

The chain recombines TRBV5-5 with TRBJ1-6; no firm D call. The CDR3 spans 15 residues. Trimming stripped 3 bases from V and 6 bases from J, with 13 bases between. CDR1 is SGHKS and CDR2 is YYEKEE in the germline V gene (reference sequence). CDR3 nucleotides: TGTGCCAGCAGCTCTATTCCAAGTCCTAATTCACCCCTCCACTTT. Its protein is CASSSIPSPNSPLHF.

The chain joins TRBV2 to TRBJ1-6; tentatively, D is TRBD1 (6 bases). This CDR3 comprises 14 residues. Deletions cut 5 bases from V and 8 bases from J, with 13 bases between. Germline CDR1 is SNHLY and CDR2 is FYNNEI. CDR3 amino acids: CASSLRAGDSPLHF. DNA for the CDR3: TGTGCCAGCAGTTTGAGGGCAGGGGATTCACCCCTCCACTTT.

The chain employs TRBV5-1 and TRBJ2-1, with TRBD2 as a possible D gene (7 bases). Germline V gene lookup returns CDR1 SGHRS and CDR2 YFSETQ. Trimming cost V 0 bases and J 7 bases, with 17 bases left between them. This CDR3 spans 16 amino acids. CDR3 region: CASSLVGASGQNEQFF. The CDR3, as DNA: TGCGCCAGCAGCTTGGTTGGGGCTAGCGGACAGAATGAGCAGTTCTTC.

V is TRBV9 and J is TRBJ2-2; 9 bases are a match to TRBD2. The CDR3 extends over 15 amino acids. Germline V gene lookup returns CDR1 SGDLS and CDR2 YYNGEE. J was trimmed by 6 bases and V by 0 bases; bases with no gene match: 3. The CDR3 sequence is CASSVALAGPGELFF. CDR3 nucleotides: TGTGCCAGCAGCGTAGCTCTAGCGGGACCCGGGGAGCTGTTTTTT. Combining the CDR3 with reference TRBV9 and TRBJ2-2 gives the whole variable domain DSGVTQTPKHLITATGQRVTLRCSPRSGDLSVYWYQQSLDQGLQFLIQYYNGEERAKGNILERFSAQQFPDLHSELNLSSLELGDSALYFCASSVALAGPGELFFGEGSRLTVL.

The chain carries TRBV6-5 and TRBJ2-1; the D gene is possibly TRBD2 (5 bases). Per the germline V gene, CDR1 is MNHEY and CDR2 is SVGAGI. Trimming took off 5 bases at V and 4 bases at J, with 12 bases between the two ends. The CDR3 has 14 amino acids. The CDR3 loop reads CASSKPGEYNEQFF. CDR3 DNA: TGTGCCAGCAGTAAACCCGGGGAATACAATGAGCAGTTCTTC.

The chain carries TRBV6-1 and TRBJ2-7; D perhaps matches TRBD2 (6 bases). Trimming pared 10 bases from V and 0 bases from J, leaving 19 bases between. This CDR3 contains 15 residues. Germline CDR1 is MNHNS and CDR2 is SASEGT. The CDR3 DNA reads TGTGCCACCTGCCTCTCCGTAGCGGCCTCCTACGAGCAGTACTTC. Protein product: CATCLSVAASYEQYF.

The J gene is TRBJ2-5, the V gene TRBV28; 11 bases match TRBD2. Germline lookup yields CDR1 MDHEN and CDR2 SYDVKM. The CDR3 totals 16 residues. Trimming removed 6 bases from V and 2 bases from J; junction bases left unmatched: 8. The DNA for the CDR3 is TGTGCCAGCAGAGACCTTAGCGGGAGGGTTCAAGAGACCCAGTACTTC. This encodes CASRDLSGRVQETQYF. The whole variable domain, remainder taken from reference TRBV28 and TRBJ2-5, is DVKVTQSSRYLVKRTGEKVFLECVQDMDHENMFWYRQDPGLGLRLIYFSYDVKMKEKGDIPEGYSVSREKKERFSLILESASTNQTSMYLCASRDLSGRVQETQYFGPGTRLLVL.

V usage is TRBV5-1 and J usage is TRBJ2-3, with TRBD1 matching over 11 bases. Germline V gene lookup returns CDR1 SGHRS and CDR2 YFSETQ. V trimming: 2 bases; J trimming: 5 bases; junction bases outside the gene matches: 1. This CDR3 has 14 residues. The CDR3 protein is CASSLGTGGDTQYF. CDR3 DNA: TGCGCCAGCAGCTTAGGGACAGGGGGAGATACGCAGTATTTT.

The chain carries TRBV9 and TRBJ2-7; D possibly corresponds to TRBD2 (5 bases). The CDR3 extends over 14 amino acids. Trimming left V 5 bases short and J 2 bases short, with 14 bases between. In germline, CDR1 is SGDLS, CDR2 YYNGEE. This CDR3 reads CASSSFPGTYEQYF. CDR3 bases: TGTGCCAGCAGTTCCTTCCCGGGAACCTACGAGCAGTACTTC.

The chain joins TRBV14 to TRBJ2-3; 7 bases are shared with TRBD2. The CDR3 sequence is 16 residues long. The V gene's germline CDR1 is SGHDN and CDR2 FVKESK. V was pared by 1 base and J by 3 bases, with 7 bases of the junction left unmatched. CDR3 region: CASSQGAGTATDTQYF. The DNA for the CDR3 is TGTGCCAGCAGCCAAGGAGCGGGAACGGCGACAGATACGCAGTATTTT.

This clone occurred a few times. The genes are TRBV5-1 and TRBJ2-4, with TRBD2 matching 8 bases. The V gene's germline CDR1 is SGHRS and CDR2 YFSETQ. CDR3 length: 14 amino acids. V was clipped by 3 bases and J by 5 bases; unmatched bases: 4. CDR3 nucleotide sequence: TGCGCCAGCAGCTCGGGAGGGCACGAAAACATTCAGTACTTC. This gives the protein CASSSGGHENIQYF.

This chain links TRBV18 with TRBJ1-2, with 10 bases identical to TRBD1. This CDR3 comprises 14 residues. Trimming removed 6 bases from V and 5 bases from J; junction bases left unmatched: 6. Germline V gene sequence: CDR1 KGHSH, CDR2 LQKENI. CDR3: CASSPGQGEYGYTF. In nucleotides, the CDR3 is TGTGCCAGCTCTCCAGGACAGGGGGAATATGGCTACACCTTC.

V usage is TRBV18 and J usage is TRBJ2-5; 9 positions match TRBD2. There are 12 residues in the CDR3. Unmatched junction bases numbered 3, after V lost 0 bases and J lost 13 bases. Germline V CDR1 and CDR2: KGHSH, LQKENI. CDR3 in DNA: TGTGCCAGCTCACCACCTAGCGGGGGCACGTACTTC. Its translation is CASSPPSGGTYF.

V gene TRBV7-9 combines with J gene TRBJ1-1; D uncertain. Germline CDR1 is SEHNR and CDR2 is FQNEAQ (reference sequence). The CDR3 spans 14 residues. The V and J ends lost 0 bases and 2 bases respectively, with 7 bases between them. CDR3 DNA: TGTGCCAGCAGCTTAGCGACGGGAAACACTGAAGCTTTCTTT. Translation gives CASSLATGNTEAFF.

The V call is TRBV19, the J call TRBJ1-3; D perhaps matches TRBD1 (6 bases). The CDR3 totals 14 residues. Trimming left V 7 bases short and J 0 bases short, with 10 bases between. The germline gives CDR1 LNHDA, CDR2 SQIVND (reference sequence). CDR3 nucleotides: TGTGCCAGTAACCGAGGGGGCTCTGGAAACACCATATATTTT. Translation gives CASNRGGSGNTIYF.

The rearrangement joins TRBV10-1 to TRBJ2-5; TRBD1 matches 8 bases. V lost 7 bases and J lost 4; bases outside the gene matches: 2. Germline CDR1 and CDR2: WNHNN and SYGVQD (reference sequence). The CDR3 extends over 12 amino acids. The DNA of the CDR3 is TGCGCCAGCACCAGGGGGCGAGAGACCCAGTACTTC. Its translation: CASTRGRETQYF.